These 15 T cell receptor beta chains share one sample of origin, sequenced in a study of radiotherapy plus CTLA-4 blockade in lung cancer. TCRdb's table, derived via immunoSEQ multiplex PCR, lists solely in-frame clones and lacks some. Of about 88,000 clones listed, approximately 79% were seen once; the top ten hold around an eighth. The material sequenced was peripheral blood, taken from a patient treated with radiotherapy plus ipilimumab. The receptors stem from a human donor with non-small cell lung cancer that progressed on radiotherapy plus ipilimumab.

In this sample, this clone turned up once. The chain combines TRBV11-2 with TRBJ2-7; perhaps TRBD1 as D (6 bases). The CDR3 length is 14 residues. V lost 5 bases to trimming and J lost 4 bases, with 15 bases between them. Per the germline V gene, CDR1 is SGHAT and CDR2 is FQNNGV. The CDR3 region has the DNA TGTGCCAGCAGCCTAAGGACAGTGACATACGAGCAGTACTTC. Protein: CASSLRTVTYEQYF.

The chain joins TRBV9 to TRBJ2-3; perhaps TRBD2 as D (6 bases). CDR1 is SGDLS and CDR2 is YYNGEE in the germline V gene. The CDR3 loop spans 15 amino acids. Trimming took 0 bases from V and 0 from J, leaving 8 bases between them. The CDR3 bases are TGTGCCAGCAGCGTAGAGGGAGGTAGCACAGATACGCAGTATTTT. This codes for CASSVEGGSTDTQYF.

This sequence joins TRBV2 and TRBJ1-5; no reliable D call. The germline CDR1 and CDR2 sequences are SNHLY and FYNNEI. V lost 6 bases to trimming and J lost 10 bases, with 22 bases between them. This CDR3 is 15 amino acids long. CDR3 region: CASRLQEGAPGPQHF. The CDR3 DNA reads as TGTGCCAGCAGACTTCAAGAGGGCGCCCCGGGTCCCCAGCATTTT.

This clone was counted between two and nine times. The chain couples TRBV19 to TRBJ2-3, with D unresolved. CDR3 length: 14 amino acids. The V end lost 7 bases, the J end lost 2 bases, and 13 bases lay between the germline ends. Germline CDR1 is LNHDA and CDR2 is SQIVND (reference sequence). The CDR3 here is CASNWQRNTDTQYF. CDR3 DNA: TGTGCCAGTAATTGGCAAAGGAACACAGATACGCAGTATTTT.

J is TRBJ2-3 and V is TRBV18, with D tentatively TRBD2 (6 bases). CDR1 KGHSH and CDR2 LQKENI come from the germline V gene. V was clipped by 5 bases and J by 2 bases, with 14 bases between them. There are 15 residues in the CDR3. CDR3 coding DNA: TGTGCCAGCTCATGGGCGGGACCCCCCACAGATACGCAGTATTTT. Its protein is CASSWAGPPTDTQYF.

This clone occurred a few times. V is TRBV4-1 and J is TRBJ2-7, with 12 bases lining up with TRBD2. CDR3 length equals 16 residues. The germline V gene has CDR1 MGHRA and CDR2 YSYEKL. V was pared by 4 bases and J by 0 bases, with 4 bases of the junction left unmatched. The CDR3 DNA sequence: TGCGCCAGCAGCCTTCGGACTAGCGGGGTCTCCTACGAGCAGTACTTC. Encoded protein: CASSLRTSGVSYEQYF.

This clone occurred a few times. The chain carries TRBV5-5 and TRBJ1-2; a possible D gene is TRBD1 (5 bases). The CDR3 spans 17 residues. V lost 4 bases, J lost 3 bases, and 22 bases lay in between. Germline loops: CDR1 SGHKS, CDR2 YYEKEE (reference sequence). DNA of the CDR3: TGTGCCAGCAGCCAACTTACCTCGGCCCCGGGGGACTATGGCTACACCTTC. It is translated as CASSQLTSAPGDYGYTF.

V and J are TRBV28 and TRBJ2-1; D is possibly TRBD2 (6 bases). Germline CDR1 MDHEN, CDR2 SYDVKM. V was clipped by 4 bases and J by 0 bases, with 13 bases between them. The CDR3 runs 16 residues. The CDR3 DNA reads TGTGCCAGCAGTTCCGTGGACTACCTCTCCTACAATGAGCAGTTCTTC. The encoded protein is CASSSVDYLSYNEQFF. Full variable domain (rest looked up from reference TRBV28 and TRBJ2-1): DVKVTQSSRYLVKRTGEKVFLECVQDMDHENMFWYRQDPGLGLRLIYFSYDVKMKEKGDIPEGYSVSREKKERFSLILESASTNQTSMYLCASSSVDYLSYNEQFFGPGTRLTVL.

The chain recombines TRBV9 with TRBJ2-1; TRBD2 might be the D (6 bases). CDR1 and CDR2 from the germline V gene are SGDLS and YYNGEE. The CDR3 contains 13 residues. Trimming took off 2 bases at V and 8 bases at J, with 11 bases between the two ends. For the CDR3, the DNA is TGTGCCAGCAGCGTGGATTGGGGGGATGAGCAGTTCTTC. This codes for CASSVDWGDEQFF.

The chain links TRBV9 to TRBJ1-2, with D uncertain. Germline loops: CDR1 SGDLS, CDR2 YYNGEE. V lost 3 bases and J 2 bases, leaving 14 bases between the germline ends. There are 15 residues in the CDR3. The CDR3 loop reads CASSAEDGGNYGYTF. The CDR3 nucleotides are TGTGCCAGCAGCGCAGAGGACGGAGGGAACTATGGCTACACCTTC.

The CDR3 nucleotides read TGTGCCAGCAGCCGCCCCTCCTACAATGAGCAGTTCTTC. It specifies CASSRPSYNEQFF. The chain is built from TRBV27 and TRBJ2-1; D not resolved. V was cut by 6 bases and J by 0 bases, with 6 bases left in between. Germline CDR1 and CDR2: MNHEY and SMNVEV (reference sequence). The CDR3 sequence is 13 residues long.

This clone appeared a few times. The chain carries TRBV19 and TRBJ2-7; 10 positions agree with TRBD2. The CDR3 is 15 amino acids. V gave up 3 bases and J gave up 4 bases; unmatched junction bases: 6. The germline V gene encodes CDR1 LNHDA and CDR2 SQIVND (reference sequence). As DNA, the CDR3 is TGTGCCAGTAGTATCAGTACTAGCGGGACATACGAGCAGTACTTC. Translated, it gives CASSISTSGTYEQYF.

The chain combines TRBV7-6 with TRBJ2-7, with 8 bases matching TRBD1. Trimming at V came to 4 bases and at J to 5 bases, leaving 10 bases not matched to a gene. The CDR3 sequence is 15 residues long. Germline V gives CDR1 SGHVS, CDR2 FNYEAQ. In DNA, the CDR3 is TGTGCCAGCAGCTCCCGACCGACAGGGGTGCACGAGCAGTACTTC. Protein product: CASSSRPTGVHEQYF.

J is TRBJ2-7 and V is TRBV11-1; D might be TRBD1 (5 bases). V lost 5 bases and J lost 0, with 17 bases in between. The length of the CDR3 is 16 residues. Looked up from germline, CDR1 is SGHAT and CDR2 is FQDESV (reference sequence). The CDR3 loop reads CASSGQGPLVSYEQYF. As DNA, the CDR3 is TGTGCCAGCAGCGGCCAGGGCCCACTGGTCTCCTACGAGCAGTACTTC.

This clone was seen more than once but under ten times. This chain uses TRBV7-2 with TRBJ2-3, with D hard to call. This CDR3 comprises 15 residues. With 1 base removed from V and 0 bases from J, the gap between germline ends came to 8 bases. Germline values: CDR1 SGHTA, CDR2 FQGNSA. The DNA for the CDR3 is TGTGCCAGCAGCTTAGGCTCTGTAAGCACAGATACGCAGTATTTT. The encoded protein is CASSLGSVSTDTQYF.